These 8 T cell receptor beta chains share one sample of origin, sequenced in a study of CD8+ T cells in alopecia areata. The time point here: mouse skin at time of skin grafting. Isolated RNA was reverse transcribed into cDNA used as the sequencing template. Profiled with immunoSEQ multiplex PCR; TCRdb holds only in-frame clones, not every one. This repertoire holds roughly 1,600 clones, and none appear only once. This specimen consisted of skin, obtained at week 0. These receptors were collected from a C3H/HeJ mouse with alopecia areata. MHC haplotype here: H2-k.

This clone rates as large (0.1 to 1%). The genes are named according to mouse. Sequencing ends 4 residues short of the CDR3 end; the germline J gene provides the rest. Different DNA sequences within this sample yield the same CDR3. This chain connects TRBV19 to TRBJ1-2; 7 bases agree with TRBD1. After removal of 3 bases from V and 0 bases from J, the junction contained 2 bases not matched to a gene. Germline V gene lookup returns CDR1 FNHDT and CDR2 SITEND (reference sequence). CDR3 length: 14 residues. The CDR3: CASSRDSANSDYTF. The part of the CDR3 DNA that was read is TGTGCCAGCAGTAGGGACAGCGCAAACTCC.

This clone was observed at least ten times. Genes and germline come from the mouse. The read falls 4 residues short of the CDR3 end, and the missing part is taken from the germline J gene. The same CDR3 can be traced to other DNA sequences in this sample. The rearrangement links TRBV31 to TRBJ1-2, with 9 nucleotides matching TRBD1. J lost 0 bases, V lost 1 base, and 0 bases had no gene match. The CDR3 extends over 14 amino acids. CDR1 is GKSSPN and CDR2 is SITVG in the germline V gene. CDR3 sequence: CAWSRDRANSDYTF. The CDR3 bases that were read are TGTGCCTGGAGTCGGGACAGGGCAAACTCC.

Of note for this clone: Because the CDR3's place on the DNA is in doubt, the DNA is left out and the CDR3 is given as listed by TCRdb. The listed genes are named as in mouse. This chain uses TRBV23 with TRBJ1-1; the table's D call, TRBD1, has no DNA check behind it. The germline V gene encodes CDR1 KGHTA and CDR2 FQNQQP. The length of the CDR3 is 16 amino acids, counting both ends. The CDR3 loop is CAPAVNPGQGDTEVFF.

This clone qualifies as medium-sized. Genes here carry mouse names. The CDR3 end falls 4 residues outside the read, so it is completed with the germline J gene. The chain carries TRBV13-3 and TRBJ2-1; D is perhaps TRBD2 (5 bases). V shed 2 bases and J shed 3 bases, with 6 bases lying between them. This CDR3 has 13 residues. Germline values: CDR1 NNHDY, CDR2 SYVADS. CDR3 sequence reads: CASSDWVYAEQFF. CDR3 bases read: TGTGCCAGCAGTGACTGGGTCTATGCT.

By its share, this clone is medium-sized. Mouse germline and gene names are used. The read ends 4 residues before the CDR3 terminus; that terminus is restored from the germline J gene. The V call is TRBV19, the J call TRBJ1-2; 9 bases are shared with TRBD1. From germline, CDR1 is FNHDT and CDR2 SITEND (reference sequence). Trimming took 3 bases from V and 2 from J; bases not matched to a gene: 2. CDR3 size: 14 residues. The sequenced CDR3 bases are TGTGCCAGCAGTAGGGACAGGGTGAACTCC. It specifies CASSRDRVNS. The whole CDR3 is CASSRDRVNSDYTF.

There are many counts of this clone. Any gene name here is a mouse gene name. The read stops 4 residues short of the end of the CDR3; the missing end is completed from the germline J gene. The chain carries TRBV13-3 and TRBJ2-1; 8 bases agree with TRBD1. V trimming: 3 bases; J trimming: 6 bases; junction bases outside the gene matches: 5. This CDR3 region has 14 residues. Per the germline V gene, CDR1 is NNHDY and CDR2 is SYVADS. The CDR3 loop is CASSAWDRRAEQFF. The CDR3 DNA, read in part, is TGTGCCAGCAGTGCCTGGGACAGGCGTGCT.

This clone was detected many times. Mouse gene names and germline throughout. Coverage ceases 4 residues before the CDR3 finishes, and the germline J gene fills in the end. The J gene is TRBJ1-2, the V gene TRBV29, with D maybe TRBD1 (6 bases). V shed 5 bases and J shed 4 bases, with 8 bases lying between them. CDR3 length equals 12 residues. CDR1 and CDR2 (germline): MSHET, SYDVDS. CDR3 sequence: CASSTGFSDYTF. CDR3 bases read: TGTGCTAGCAGTACAGGGTTCTCC.

This clone was observed a handful of times. Mouse gene names and germline throughout. The read terminates 4 residues ahead of where the CDR3 ends, so the germline J gene completes it. The genes are TRBV13-2 and TRBJ2-4, with 10 positions matching TRBD2. Germline V lookup: CDR1 NNHNN, CDR2 SYGAGS (reference sequence). This CDR3 comprises 15 residues. Here the CDR3 reads CASGDNGDWGNTLYF. Partial CDR3 DNA: TGTGCCAGCGGTGATAATGGGGACTGGGGAAAC.